This TCR beta chain was profiled in a study of cytomegalovirus exposure and HLA in healthy donors. The study, taken as a whole, reports: Presence/absence analyses assumed roughly uniform sequencing depth across donors. According to the study, 150 to 200 TCR beta chains were cytomegalovirus-associated. In a later analysis, HLA-associated beta chains showed higher expansion and lower generation probabilities than comparable chains.

Turning to this clone: Antigen specificity is unknown.

The PCR used 60 Vbeta and 13 Jbeta primers. Measured with immunoSEQ multiplex PCR; TCRdb has only the in-frame clones, and not every one. The record lists some 200,000 clones, of which the ten most abundant hold approximately 6.4%. Donors were ostensibly healthy at sampling, although undocumented immune exposures were probable. Germline V gives CDR1 MNHEY, CDR2 SMNVEV (reference sequence). J was trimmed by 6 bases and V by 3 bases; bases with no gene match: 19. This CDR3 contains 18 residues. The chain couples TRBV27 to TRBJ1-2; TRBD1 agrees at 7 bases. The source material was PBMCs. The receptor comes from a man aged 30 to 39 in good health and CMV-seronegative. The CDR3 protein is CASSFSGILLAGGNGYTF. DNA for the CDR3: TGTGCCAGCAGTTTCTCCGGCATCTTGTTGGCAGGGGGTAATGGCTACACCTTC.